This TCR beta chain was identified during a study of T cell repertoires in cytomegalovirus infection. Study-level information: Evidence of both CMV infection and a matching HLA type came from public TCR beta signatures.

The V end was cut by 4 bases, the J end by 9 bases, with 15 bases between. This CDR3 region has 13 residues. Whole-study results and caveats: Dominant in the ex vivo response were TCR beta clonotypes restricted by HLA-C and specific for CMV. Summed frequency of shared TCR beta families picked out CMV carriers who also had the relevant HLA.

Each CDR3 protein gets one entry after TCRdb re-called the reads with MiXCR. In the table there are approximately 170,000 distinct CDR3 sequences, over 15% of which are singletons. In the case of this clonotype: The antigen is undetermined.

The sequenced sample consisted of CD8+ T cells from PBMCs. This clonotype was sampled from a human donor in good health (CMV status not recorded). Some clones in this sample may be carry-over from other donors' samples. The genes are TRBV12-3 or TRBV12-4 and TRBJ2-5; either TRBD1 or TRBD2 may fit D (5 bases each). The CDR3, as DNA: TGTGCCAGCAGTTCGGGGACCCTTGAGCCCCAGTACTTC. Residues: CASSSGTLEPQYF.